The 31 T cell receptor beta chains given below trace back to one sample, sequenced in a study of blood T cells in healthy people across ages. A sample-barcoded 5' primer and a J-beta primer mix were used in a second PCR of roughly 6 to 11 cycles. TCRdb re-analysed the 5' RACE reads in MiXCR, keeping a single row per CDR3 protein. The repertoire has more than 800,000 distinct CDR3 sequences, 25% to 30% of them found once; the top ten carry around a sixth. The sequenced sample consisted of blood. The receptors stem from a woman of 80 years or more in good health.

Comments on this clonotype: This may be a read error, as it is one base from a much larger clone. The J gene is TRBJ1-2, the V gene TRBV6-1; 7 bases fit TRBD1. Germline loops: CDR1 MNHNS, CDR2 SASEGT. V dropped 6 bases and J dropped 4; count of bases not matched to a gene: 17. This CDR3 is built from 17 residues. CDR3 DNA sequence: TGTGCCAGCAGCCGTGGGACAGCTGGGGTTTCTAGCTATGGCTACACCTTC. It encodes CASSRGTAGVSSYGYTF.

This chain uses TRBV11-2 with TRBJ2-7; the D is unclear. The CDR3 has 11 amino acids. V was cut by 5 bases and J by 4 bases, with 6 bases left in between. Germline V gene data show CDR1 as SGHAT and CDR2 as FQNNGV. CDR3 bases: TGTGCCAGCAGCCAGTGTTACGAGCAGTACTTC. This translates into CASSQCYEQYF.

This clonotype was observed at least ten times. For the CDR3, the DNA is TGCGCCAGCAGCCAGGGACGAGGCGCCACAGATACGCAGTATTTT. Encoded protein: CASSQGRGATDTQYF. The chain is built from TRBV4-3 and TRBJ2-3, with D possibly being TRBD1 or TRBD2 (5 bases each). This CDR3 comprises 15 residues. Germline-derived CDR1 and CDR2 are LGHNA and YSLEER. Trimming removed 3 bases from V and 2 bases from J, with 12 bases in between.

On this clonotype: A read error may account for a junction end that differs from germline. The rearrangement links TRBV28 to TRBJ2-4, with 8 positions matching TRBD2. The germline V gene encodes CDR1 MDHEN and CDR2 SYDVKM. The CDR3 runs 12 residues. The CDR3 sequence: CASSPSRRGARF. The CDR3 DNA sequence: TGTGCCAGCAGTCCCTCTAGGCGGGGGGCCCGCTTC.

The chain combines TRBV6-2 or TRBV6-3 with TRBJ1-2; TRBD1 aligns across 7 bases. Germline V gene lookup returns CDR1 MNHEY and CDR2 SVGEGT. The CDR3 extends over 15 amino acids. The junction had 3 bases not matched to a gene; V was cut back by 2 bases and J by 0 bases. CDR3 coding DNA: TGTGCCAGCAGTTACACAGGGGCGTCTAACTATGGCTACACCTTC. As protein: CASSYTGASNYGYTF.

Regarding this clonotype: A read error may produce the germline difference seen at one junction end. The chain combines TRBV6-2 or TRBV6-3 with TRBJ1-2, with 7 bases fitting TRBD1. CDR1 MNHEY and CDR2 SVGEGT come from the germline V gene. The CDR3 sequence is 13 residues long. The DNA of the CDR3 is TGTCCCAGGGGGACAGCTTCTAACTATGGCTACACCTTC. Translation: CPRGTASNYGYTF.

With respect to this clonotype: A single base separates this from a much larger clone, so it may be a read error. The CDR3 is CASRVTSGGAHEQYF. The CDR3 DNA sequence: TGTGCCAGCAGGGTGACTAGCGGGGGGGCACATGAGCAGTACTTC. The chain couples TRBV11-2 to TRBJ2-5; 14 bases match TRBD2. The junction had 11 bases not matched to a gene; V was cut back by 6 bases and J by 11 bases. Germline V gene data show CDR1 as SGHAT and CDR2 as FQNNGV. The CDR3 is made up of 15 amino acids.

A few counts support this clonotype. The genes are TRBV10-2 and TRBJ1-1; perhaps TRBD1 as D (5 bases). CDR3 length: 12 residues. The V and J ends lost 5 bases and 11 bases respectively, with 15 bases between them. Germline-derived CDR1 and CDR2 are WSHSY and SAAADI. The CDR3 DNA reads as TGCGCCAGCAGTCCCCTGGCGGGGGGGGCTTTCTTT. It translates to CASSPLAGGAFF.

This clonotype showed up just a few times. The V call is TRBV27, the J call TRBJ2-6; D remains unclear. The V gene lost 10 bases and the J gene lost 0 bases, with 10 bases spanning the gap. The length of the CDR3 is 14 residues. In germline, CDR1 is MNHEY, CDR2 SMNVEV (reference sequence). Written as DNA, the CDR3 is TGTGCCACCCGTCTGACCTCTGGGGCCAACGTCCTGACTTTC. Protein product: CATRLTSGANVLTF.

This rearrangement joins TRBV12-3 or TRBV12-4 to TRBJ2-5, with D possibly called TRBD1 or TRBD2 (5 bases each). This CDR3 region has 18 residues. Trimming removed 4 bases from V and 1 base from J, with 22 bases in between. The CDR3 here is CASSSGTPKSPFQETQYF. In nucleotides, the CDR3 is TGTGCCAGCAGTTCCGGGACCCCGAAATCCCCGTTCCAAGAGACCCAGTACTTC.

The V gene is TRBV20-1, the J gene TRBJ2-5; perhaps TRBD1 as D (6 bases). The CDR3 loop spans 13 amino acids. Germline-derived CDR1 and CDR2 are DFQATT and SNEGSKA (reference sequence). Trimming removed 2 bases at V and 2 bases at J, with 9 bases between. The CDR3 here is CSARRTAQETQYF. CDR3 coding DNA: TGCAGTGCTAGACGGACAGCACAAGAGACCCAGTACTTC.

This clonotype was picked up a small number of times. The rearrangement joins TRBV20-1 to TRBJ2-2, with 12 bases identical to TRBD1. The CDR3 extends over 18 amino acids. The germline V gene has CDR1 DFQATT and CDR2 SNEGSKA (reference sequence). V trimming: 3 bases; J trimming: 3 bases; junction bases outside the gene matches: 11. The CDR3 protein is CSARGRDRGHWDTGELFF. In DNA, the CDR3 is TGCAGTGCTAGGGGAAGGGACAGGGGGCATTGGGACACCGGGGAGCTGTTTTTT.

This clonotype was seen ten or more times. This chain links TRBV20-1 with TRBJ1-1; a possible D gene is TRBD1 (6 bases). V was pared by 2 bases and J by 0 bases, with 16 bases between. Per germline, CDR1 DFQATT and CDR2 SNEGSKA (reference sequence). The CDR3 loop spans 16 amino acids. The CDR3 spells CSARHSRDTLNTEAFF. The CDR3 DNA follows: TGCAGTGCTAGACATTCCCGGGACACCCTGAACACTGAAGCTTTCTTT.

This clonotype has a count of ten or more. This chain uses TRBV20-1 with TRBJ2-4; TRBD1 agrees at 9 bases. CDR3 length: 14 residues. CDR1 and CDR2 (germline): DFQATT, SNEGSKA (reference sequence). J gave up 4 bases and V 6 bases, and 7 bases lay outside the gene matches. Here the CDR3 reads CSARTGTGKNIQYF. The CDR3 nucleotides are TGCAGTGCCCGTACCGGGACAGGGAAAAACATTCAGTACTTC.

This clonotype was recorded a few times. CDR3 in DNA: TGTGCCAGCAGCTTAGGCGGTCGGTCCGAGCAGTACTTC. Translation gives CASSLGGRSEQYF. The V and J genes are TRBV7-6 and TRBJ2-7; D ambiguous. Between the trimmed V and J ends, which lost 1 base and 6 bases, there was a span of 10 bases. Germline CDR1 reads SGHVS; CDR2 reads FNYEAQ. The CDR3 contains 13 residues.

This clonotype has a handful of counts. The chain joins TRBV24-1 to TRBJ2-1; D remains ambiguous. The CDR3 spans 11 residues. Germline-derived CDR1 and CDR2 are KGHDR and SFDVKD. The V gene lost 2 bases and the J gene lost 8 bases, with 3 bases spanning the gap. DNA for the CDR3: TGTGCCACCAGTGATTGGGATGAGCAGTTCTTC. It yields the protein CATSDWDEQFF.

The sample holds one count of this clonotype. The chain uses TRBV20-1 and TRBJ1-5; the D gene is possibly TRBD1 (5 bases). The CDR3 is made up of 15 amino acids. Germline CDR1 DFQATT, CDR2 SNEGSKA (reference sequence). Trimming took off 3 bases at V and 3 bases at J, with 15 bases between the two ends. CDR3 residues: CSASYRQTANQPQHF. CDR3 sequence (DNA): TGCAGTGCTAGTTACAGGCAGACCGCCAATCAGCCCCAGCATTTT.

CDR3 amino acids: CASSTQTGVENIQYF. In nucleotides, the CDR3 is TGCGCCAGCAGCACCCAGACAGGGGTAGAAAACATTCAGTACTTC. The rearrangement links TRBV5-1 to TRBJ2-4, with TRBD1 matching 8 bases. Germline loops: CDR1 SGHRS, CDR2 YFSETQ. V trimming: 4 bases; J trimming: 5 bases; junction bases outside the gene matches: 8. CDR3 length equals 15 residues.

As for this clonotype: A much larger clone lies one base from this, so it may be a read error. CDR3 nucleotide sequence: TGCAGCGTAGATCGGAACAGCCATGGCTACACCTTC. This codes for CSVDRNSHGYTF. This chain connects TRBV29-1 to TRBJ1-2; D unresolved. The V end was cut by 6 bases, the J end by 6 bases, with 14 bases between. Germline V CDR1 and CDR2: SQVTM, ANQGSEA. The CDR3 contains 12 residues.

This clonotype was detected a few times. A clone one base away is much larger, so this may be a read error. The chain joins TRBV4-3 to TRBJ1-2; no definite D call. The CDR3 contains 16 residues. The V end was cut by 1 base, the J end by 5 bases, with 17 bases between. Germline-derived CDR1 and CDR2 are LGHNA and YSLEER. In DNA form, the CDR3 reads TGCGCCAGCAGCCAAGGTCCTTTAAGCGGTTGTTATGGCTACACCTTC. Residues: CASSQGPLSGCYGYTF.

As regards this clonotype: Being one base from a much bigger clone, this may be a read error. V and J are TRBV29-1 and TRBJ2-6, with a possible D match to TRBD1 (5 bases). The CDR3 has 13 amino acids. Germline V gene lookup returns CDR1 SQVTM and CDR2 ANQGSEA. The CDR3 DNA reads TGCAGCGCAACTAACGCTGGGGCCAACGTCCGGACTTTC. This gives the protein CSATNAGANVRTF.

The chain joins TRBV28 to TRBJ2-2; a possible D gene is TRBD1 (5 bases). The germline gives CDR1 MDHEN, CDR2 SYDVKM. The CDR3 extends over 13 amino acids. Trimming stripped 3 bases from V and 7 bases from J, with 9 bases between. CDR3: CASSLRQGGELFF. CDR3 DNA sequence: TGTGCCAGCAGTTTGAGGCAGGGCGGGGAGCTGTTTTTT.

A word on this clonotype: A read error may be the cause here, since a much bigger clone is one base away. This CDR3 reads CASNYLSSGRLNIQYF. CDR3 in DNA: TGTGCCAGCAATTATTTGTCGTCCGGGAGATTAAACATTCAGTACTTC. The chain has TRBV28 and TRBJ2-4; perhaps TRBD2 as D (6 bases). The CDR3 totals 16 residues. CDR1 and CDR2 from the germline V gene are MDHEN and SYDVKM. Trimming pared 7 bases from V and 6 bases from J, leaving 22 bases between.

This clonotype was seen repeatedly, ten times or more. The chain combines TRBV11-2 with TRBJ2-5, with D perhaps matching TRBD1 or TRBD2 (5 bases each). Trimming cost V 6 bases and J 4 bases, with 30 bases left between them. Germline V gene lookup returns CDR1 SGHAT and CDR2 FQNNGV. The CDR3 spans 19 residues. The CDR3 loop is CASRGEGAGLLRGPETQYF. DNA of the CDR3: TGTGCCAGCAGGGGGGAAGGGGCAGGTTTGTTAAGAGGGCCAGAGACCCAGTACTTC.

This clonotype turned up a few times. The gene calls are TRBV30 and TRBJ2-3; D not certain. CDR3 length: 13 residues. Trimming pared 2 bases from V and 1 base from J, leaving 7 bases between. Germline lookup yields CDR1 GTSNPN and CDR2 SVGIG (reference sequence). The chain's CDR3 is CAWSFGGTDTQYF. The DNA for the CDR3 is TGTGCCTGGAGTTTTGGGGGCACAGATACGCAGTATTTT.

This clonotype has a count of ten or more. The chain has TRBV18 and TRBJ2-3; D unclear. This CDR3 region has 14 residues. Germline V gene sequence: CDR1 KGHSH, CDR2 LQKENI. Trimming cost V 8 bases and J 1 base, with 13 bases left between them. The CDR3 is CASSPSSRTDTQYF. CDR3 DNA sequence: TGTGCCAGCAGCCCCTCCAGCCGCACAGATACGCAGTATTTT.

The chain is built from TRBV5-6 and TRBJ2-5; no clear D gene. The CDR3 runs 12 residues. The V end was cut by 2 bases, the J end by 7 bases, with 9 bases between. CDR1 and CDR2 from the germline V gene are SGHDT and YYEEEE. This CDR3 reads CASSFASGTQYF. CDR3 in DNA: TGTGCCAGCAGCTTTGCCTCGGGGACCCAGTACTTC. The full variable domain, completed using reference TRBV5-6 and TRBJ2-5, is DAGVTQSPTHLIKTRGQQVTLRCSPKSGHDTVSWYQQALGQGPQFIFQYYEEEERQRGNFPDRFSGHQFPNYSSELNVNALLLGDSALYLCASSFASGTQYFGPGTRLLVL.

The table lists this clonotype with many counts. The chain combines TRBV30 with TRBJ1-5; D might be TRBD1 (5 bases). Trimming removed 2 bases from V and 5 bases from J, with 10 bases in between. Germline-derived CDR1 and CDR2 are GTSNPN and SVGIG (reference sequence). The CDR3 contains 13 residues. CDR3 region: CAWSPGTDQPQHF. CDR3 sequence (DNA): TGTGCCTGGAGTCCAGGGACGGATCAGCCCCAGCATTTT.

This clonotype was seen repeatedly, ten times or more. The V and J genes are TRBV20-1 and TRBJ2-3, with D unresolved. Germline-derived CDR1 and CDR2 are DFQATT and SNEGSKA (reference sequence). The V end lost 6 bases, the J end lost 6 bases, and 10 bases lay between the germline ends. The CDR3 extends over 11 amino acids. CDR3 region: CSALAPDTQYF. DNA for the CDR3: TGCAGTGCACTCGCGCCGGATACGCAGTATTTT.

This clonotype was detected a few times. At one boundary the junction diverges from the germline segment, which might be a read error. The gene calls are TRBV11-2 and TRBJ2-2; 9 bases agree with TRBD2. CDR1 SGHAT and CDR2 FQNNGV come from the germline V gene. The CDR3 is made up of 15 amino acids. The CDR3 DNA follows: TGTGCCAGCAGATTAGCGGGGGCGGACACCGGGGAGCTGTTTTTT. This translates into CASRLAGADTGELFF.

This clonotype appeared many times. The rearrangement joins TRBV20-1 to TRBJ1-2, with 11 bases aligning to TRBD1. Germline trimming cut 3 bases from V and 6 bases from J; bases unmatched to any gene: 6. CDR1 is DFQATT and CDR2 is SNEGSKA in the germline V gene (reference sequence). This CDR3 comprises 14 residues. The CDR3 protein is CSARDRGLRHGYTF. For the CDR3, the DNA is TGCAGTGCTAGGGACAGGGGGCTCCGTCATGGCTACACCTTC.